This TCR beta chain derives from a study of blood T cell repertoires in COVID-19. Study-wide context: Italy, Spain and the United States were the sources of the convalescent and acute COVID-19 samples.

Per the authors' pipeline: By means of reference gene primer amplification, nucleated cell counts were estimated. Sequenced by immunoSEQ multiplex PCR; TCRdb stores in-frame clones only, minus some. Clone size and V and J calls were adopted from that table, with D and trimming inferred from the DNA. Here the sample spans a few hundred thousand clones, about 90% being singletons. This CDR3 comprises 16 residues. Looked up from germline, CDR1 is KGHDR and CDR2 is SFDVKD. The V gene end was trimmed by 3 bases and the J gene end by 5 bases; junction bases not matched to a gene: 11. The TCR was taken from a woman in her 30s with COVID-19, enrolled during active disease. Sequencing was done on a sample of peripheral blood. This rearrangement joins TRBV24-1 to TRBJ2-5; 7 bases line up with TRBD1. CDR3 coding DNA: TGTGCCACCAGTGATGTGGACAAGGGGGCAGGGGAGACCCAGTACTTC. Its protein product is CATSDVDKGAGETQYF.